The subject of this entry is one T cell receptor beta chain. This record belongs to a study of T cell responses to AZD1222 COVID-19 vaccine. The germline V gene encodes CDR1 SGHVS and CDR2 FNYEAQ. The V end was cut by 2 bases, the J end by 0 bases, with 11 bases between. The length of the CDR3 is 16 residues. Profiled with immunoSEQ multiplex PCR; TCRdb holds only in-frame clones, not every one. The sample lists 150,000 or so clones; 90% to 95% were seen once. This specimen was peripheral blood, taken on day 0 of AZD1222 vaccination. The chain links TRBV7-6 to TRBJ2-1; D is possibly TRBD2 (5 bases). This clonotype was obtained from an adult in good health. CDR3 nucleotide sequence: TGTGCCAGCAGCTTAAGTTTAGCGAGCTCCTACAATGAGCAGTTCTTC. Protein sequence: CASSLSLASSYNEQFF. Full variable domain (remainder filled in from reference TRBV7-6 and TRBJ2-1): GAGVSQSPRYKVTKRGQDVALRCDPISGHVSLYWYRQALGQGPEFLTYFNYEAQQDKSGLPNDRFSAERPEGSISTLTIQRTEQRDSAMYRCASSLSLASSYNEQFFGPGTRLTVL.